This is a list of T cell receptor beta chains from one sample in a study of blood T cells in healthy people across ages. TCRdb recomputed calls from the 5' RACE reads with MiXCR, one row per CDR3 protein. The table records nearly 800,000 distinct CDR3 sequences, more than 20% of them present only once. These records were also assigned to another study, of T cells of mothers and their children.

Input material: blood. These receptors were obtained from a boy younger than 18 in good health. Both conserved end residues are part of each CDR3. The D gene is left open where the match is weak. Size is omitted from some rows. Given values are once, few, many or a class for expanded clones.

v_call	j_call	d_call	clone_size	cdr3_nt	cdr3_aa
TRBV5-1	TRBJ1-1	.	.	TGCGCCAGCAGCTTGTCAGCTTACACTGAAGCTTTCTTT	CASSLSAYTEAFF
TRBV3-1	TRBJ2-3	TRBD2	few	TGTGCCAGCAGCCAAGTAGCAGCGGGGGGGCGCGAAGTGGATACGCAGTATTTT	CASSQVAAGGREVDTQYF
TRBV7-8	TRBJ2-2	.	.	TGTGCCAGCAGCTTAGCAGGACTCGGGGAGCTGTTTTTT	CASSLAGLGELFF
TRBV12-3/TRBV12-4	TRBJ2-1	.	few	TGTGCCAGCAGTTGGGACTCTGAGCAGTTCTTC	CASSWDSEQFF
TRBV10-3	TRBJ1-4	TRBD1	many	TGTGCCATCAGTGGCCGGCAGGGGGGTGAAAAACTGTTTTTT	CAISGRQGGEKLFF
TRBV18	TRBJ1-1	.	.	TGTGCCAGCTCACCTTCCACGAACACTGAAGCTTTCTTT	CASSPSTNTEAFF
TRBV12-3/TRBV12-4	TRBJ1-5	.	.	TGTGCCAGCAGTTTAAGCAGGGTAGGTCAGCCCCAGCATTTT	CASSLSRVGQPQHF
TRBV7-9	TRBJ1-1	.	few	TGTGCCAGCAGGAAAGCGGACGGTGAAGCTTTCTTT	CASRKADGEAFF
TRBV4-3	TRBJ2-3	TRBD2	once	TGCGCCAGCAGCCAAGCTAGCGGGGGAGTCACAGATACGCAGTATTTT	CASSQASGGVTDTQYF
TRBV20-1	TRBJ2-7	.	few	TGCAGTGCTAGACAATCGGGATTTCTTGAACGCGAGCAGTACTTC	CSARQSGFLEREQYF
TRBV2	TRBJ1-6	TRBD1	.	TGTGCCAGCAGCCCACCGGGACAGGGCGTAAATTCACCCCTCCACTTT	CASSPPGQGVNSPLHF